The 26 T cell receptor beta chains presented below share a single source sample, sequenced in a study of regulatory T cells in long-lasting Graves disease. Relying on iRepertoire HTBI primers and Arm-PCR of CDR3 regions, the team built TCR beta libraries. From the multiplex PCR reads, TCRdb called clonotypes with MiXCR, one entry per CDR3 protein. This sample has around 510,000 distinct CDR3 sequences, with less than 25% found just once. Regarding time point: persistent/refractory GD, antithyroid drugs over 5 years with positive TRAb. Generation of the TCR library employed RNA extracted from PBMCs. The sample here was peripheral blood mononuclear cells (PBMCs), taken when the disease was refractory, from a patient treated with antithyroid drugs. Receptors were obtained from a female donor with Graves disease.

This clonotype has only a few counts. The rearrangement joins TRBV2 to TRBJ2-3, with D possibly matching TRBD2 (6 bases). Per germline, CDR1 SNHLY and CDR2 FYNNEI. This CDR3 spans 12 amino acids. Between the trimmed V and J ends, which lost 3 bases and 7 bases, there was a span of 8 bases. In nucleotides, the CDR3 is TGTGCCAGCAGTGATCGGGAGAATACGCAGTATTTT. Its translation is CASSDRENTQYF.

This clonotype was seen only once. This CDR3 reads CASKPALGLGQPQHF. CDR3 nucleotide sequence: TGTGCCAGTAAACCGGCTCTTGGATTGGGGCAGCCCCAGCATTTT. The chain is built from TRBV19 and TRBJ1-5; D not resolved. Trimming removed 7 bases from V and 7 bases from J, with 20 bases in between. Germline CDR1 LNHDA, CDR2 SQIVND (reference sequence). The CDR3 consists of 15 residues.

This clonotype was observed many times. The junction does not match germline at one end; this may be a read error. V is TRBV11-2 and J is TRBJ2-5; the match to TRBD2 covers 8 bases. CDR3 size: 14 residues. Germline V gives CDR1 SGHAT, CDR2 FQNNGV. CDR3 in amino acids: CASRLAGRQETQYF. The CDR3 bases are TGTGCCAGCAGATTAGCGGGACGGCAAGAGACCCAGTACTTC.

This clonotype was recorded once. This chain links TRBV13 with TRBJ1-2; unclear D gene. In germline, CDR1 is PRHDT, CDR2 FYEKMQ (reference sequence). CDR3 length: 13 residues. The V gene lost 5 bases and the J gene lost 7 bases, with 14 bases spanning the gap. CDR3 sequence (DNA): TGTGCCAGCAGCATCAATGGAATCCCTGGCTACACCTTC. Translated, it gives CASSINGIPGYTF.

CDR3 nucleotides: TGCAGTGCTCTTGAAAATAGCAATCAGCCCCAGCATTTT. It encodes CSALENSNQPQHF. V usage is TRBV20-1 and J usage is TRBJ1-5, with unresolved D. Per germline, CDR1 DFQATT and CDR2 SNEGSKA (reference sequence). V was shortened by 5 bases and J by 0 bases, with 8 bases between the two germline ends. This CDR3 contains 13 residues.

The rearrangement links TRBV20-1 to TRBJ2-7, with 7 bases identical to TRBD2. Germline CDR1 and CDR2: DFQATT and SNEGSKA (reference sequence). Trimming removed 3 bases from V and 3 bases from J; junction bases left unmatched: 11. This CDR3 is 15 amino acids long. CDR3 sequence: CSASGASGAFYEQYF. The DNA for the CDR3 is TGCAGTGCTAGTGGGGCTAGCGGTGCATTCTACGAGCAGTACTTC.

The sample holds many counts of this clonotype. The V and J genes are TRBV7-8 and TRBJ2-7, with a possible D match to TRBD1 (6 bases). Germline CDR1 is SGHVS and CDR2 is FQNEAQ. The CDR3 runs to 16 residues. Deletions cut 0 bases from V and 5 bases from J, with 17 bases between. CDR3 sequence (DNA): TGTGCCAGCAGCTTAGCCCCGCTAGGGACATCCGACGAGCAGTACTTC. Protein product: CASSLAPLGTSDEQYF.

CDR3 amino acids: CASSFVSPTQYF. The CDR3 bases are TGTGCCAGCAGTTTCGTCAGCCCGACCCAGTACTTC. This chain joins TRBV28 and TRBJ2-5; the D is unclear. CDR1 is MDHEN, CDR2 SYDVKM, per germline. The V and J ends lost 3 bases and 7 bases respectively, with 9 bases between them. CDR3 length: 12 residues.

This clonotype has just one count. J is TRBJ1-1 and V is TRBV30, with 9 bases identical to TRBD1. The CDR3 covers 14 residues. J lost 4 bases, V lost 2 bases, and 5 bases had no gene match. Germline V gene sequence: CDR1 GTSNPN, CDR2 SVGIG (reference sequence). CDR3 in amino acids: CAWSWTGVGTEAFF. CDR3 in DNA: TGTGCCTGGAGTTGGACAGGGGTGGGCACTGAAGCTTTCTTT.

In its sample, this clonotype was seen many times. The J gene is TRBJ1-5, the V gene TRBV6-5; no clear D. Germline-derived CDR1 and CDR2 are MNHEY and SVGAGI. This CDR3 region has 16 residues. The germline V and J ends were trimmed by 0 bases and 1 base, with 10 bases remaining between them. CDR3 residues: CASSYSRTASNQPQHF. The CDR3 DNA follows: TGTGCCAGCAGTTACTCGAGAACAGCAAGCAATCAGCCCCAGCATTTT.

Concerning this clonotype itself: A single base is all that separates this from a far larger clone, so a read error is likely. J is TRBJ2-2 and V is TRBV28; 10 nucleotides match TRBD2. Germline CDR1 reads MDHEN; CDR2 reads SYDVKM. The CDR3 is 16 amino acids. The CDR3 sequence: CASSLGLAGVNGKLFF. The CDR3 DNA is TGTGCCAGCAGTTTAGGGCTAGCGGGAGTGAACGGGAAGCTGTTTTTT.

The chain recombines TRBV9 with TRBJ1-1; D is unresolved. The CDR3 covers 15 residues. CDR1 SGDLS and CDR2 YYNGEE come from the germline V gene. V dropped 0 bases and J dropped 3 bases, with 12 bases sitting between them. In DNA, the CDR3 is TGTGCCAGCAGCGTAGGAGACCTATCGGACACTGAAGCTTTCTTT. Translated: CASSVGDLSDTEAFF.

This clonotype was picked up a small number of times. This chain links TRBV20-1 with TRBJ2-7; no definite D call. Germline V gene data show CDR1 as DFQATT and CDR2 as SNEGSKA (reference sequence). Trimming took 5 bases from V and 0 from J, leaving 14 bases between them. This CDR3 spans 14 amino acids. The CDR3 DNA is TGCAGTGCTCAAAGGTGGAAAATCTCCTACGAGCAGTACTTC. This sequence encodes CSAQRWKISYEQYF.

This clonotype was picked up many times. The chain joins TRBV11-2 to TRBJ2-1, with 9 bases fitting TRBD1. The CDR3 extends over 14 amino acids. Trimming took 5 bases from V and 8 from J; bases not matched to a gene: 7. In germline, CDR1 is SGHAT, CDR2 FQNNGV. CDR3 in amino acids: CASSEYRGQDEQFF. The CDR3 coding sequence is TGTGCCAGCAGCGAATACAGGGGGCAGGATGAGCAGTTCTTC.

This clonotype has more than one count but fewer than ten. The chain recombines TRBV7-9 with TRBJ1-2; tentative D call: TRBD1 (5 bases). CDR1 is SEHNR, CDR2 FQNEAQ, per germline (reference sequence). The CDR3 contains 15 residues. The V end lost 5 bases, the J end lost 8 bases, and 21 bases lay between the germline ends. CDR3 amino acids: CASSADRHAPSGYTF. CDR3 DNA sequence: TGTGCCAGCAGCGCCGACAGACATGCTCCTAGCGGCTACACCTTC.

The gene calls are TRBV7-2 and TRBJ2-7; 9 bases match TRBD2. With 6 bases clipped from V and 6 bases from J, the junction kept 21 bases outside the gene matches. Per germline, CDR1 SGHTA and CDR2 FQGNSA. CDR3 length: 18 amino acids. The CDR3 region is CASSHRTGIAGVEGEQYF. For the CDR3, the DNA is TGTGCCAGCAGTCATAGGACCGGAATAGCGGGAGTTGAGGGCGAGCAGTACTTC. Looking up the rest from reference TRBV7-2 and TRBJ2-7 gives the full variable domain: GAGVSQSPSNKVTEKGKDVELRCDPISGHTALYWYRQSLGQGLEFLIYFQGNSAPDKSGLPSDRFSAERTGGSVSTLTIQRTQQEDSAVYLCASSHRTGIAGVEGEQYFGPGTRLTVT.

This clonotype occurred a few times. The rearrangement links TRBV19 to TRBJ2-2; 11 bases line up with TRBD2. Germline V lookup: CDR1 LNHDA, CDR2 SQIVND (reference sequence). V gave up 7 bases and J gave up 5 bases; unmatched junction bases: 3. This CDR3 has 14 amino acids. CDR3 sequence reads: CASKLAGDTGELFF. The CDR3 region has the DNA TGTGCCAGTAAACTAGCGGGAGATACCGGGGAGCTGTTTTTT.

The sample holds many counts of this clonotype. The chain carries TRBV28 and TRBJ1-5; D gene unclear. The CDR3 has 14 residues. Trimming stripped 3 bases from V and 6 bases from J, with 12 bases between. CDR1 MDHEN and CDR2 SYDVKM come from the germline V gene. The CDR3 DNA reads as TGTGCCAGCAGTTTTATGGCACCTCGTCAGCCCCAGCATTTT. Translating gives CASSFMAPRQPQHF. The complete variable domain, with remaining parts taken from reference TRBV28 and TRBJ1-5, reads DVKVTQSSRYLVKRTGEKVFLECVQDMDHENMFWYRQDPGLGLRLIYFSYDVKMKEKGDIPEGYSVSREKKERFSLILESASTNQTSMYLCASSFMAPRQPQHFGDGTRLSIL.

This clonotype was observed a few times. This chain uses TRBV9 with TRBJ1-6, with 9 bases aligning to TRBD1. The CDR3 loop spans 17 amino acids. J lost 7 bases, V lost 4 bases, and 12 bases had no gene match. Germline V CDR1 and CDR2: SGDLS, YYNGEE. CDR3 nucleotides: TGTGCCAGCAGCCCTCGATCGGGACAGGGCTGGAATTCACCCCTCCACTTT. Its translation is CASSPRSGQGWNSPLHF.

This clonotype was seen at least ten times. A junction boundary mismatches the germline segment, possibly from a read error. The chain links TRBV12-3 or TRBV12-4 to TRBJ2-5; maybe TRBD2 (6 bases). The CDR3 runs to 13 residues. CDR3 amino acids: CASSLAIQETQYF. DNA of the CDR3: TGTGCCAGCAGTCTAGCGATACAAGAGACCCAGTACTTC.

This clonotype has at least ten counts. The chain joins TRBV5-1 to TRBJ1-1, with D maybe TRBD1 (5 bases). Trimming left V 2 bases short and J 5 bases short, with 22 bases between. Germline assignment: CDR1 SGHRS and CDR2 YFSETQ. The CDR3 has 17 residues. The CDR3 sequence is CASSFREGTPEETEAFF. Here the CDR3 DNA reads TGCGCCAGCAGCTTCAGGGAAGGGACGCCTGAAGAGACTGAAGCTTTCTTT.

DNA for the CDR3: TGTGCCTGGACCGGGACTCATGGGTACGAGCAGTACTTC. As protein: CAWTGTHGYEQYF. This chain connects TRBV30 to TRBJ2-7; perhaps TRBD2 as D (6 bases). The CDR3 is 13 amino acids. V lost 4 bases to trimming and J lost 4 bases, with 14 bases between them. CDR1 is GTSNPN, CDR2 SVGIG, per germline (reference sequence). The full variable domain, with the rest looked up from reference TRBV30 and TRBJ2-7, is SQTIHQWPATLVQPVGSPLSLECTVEGTSNPNLYWYRQAAGRGLQLLFYSVGIGQISSEVPQNLSASRPQDRQFILSSKKLLLSDSGFYLCAWTGTHGYEQYFGPGTRLTVT.

The chain joins TRBV20-1 to TRBJ2-5; weak D call: TRBD2 (7 bases). CDR3 length: 13 amino acids. The ends were cut back, 1 base at V and 7 bases at J, with 13 bases in the middle. Germline loops: CDR1 DFQATT, CDR2 SNEGSKA (reference sequence). The CDR3 loop is CSARVGGQGTQYF. CDR3 in DNA: TGCAGTGCTAGAGTGGGGGGGCAGGGGACCCAGTACTTC.

This clonotype has a handful of counts. The CDR3 nucleotides read TGTGCCAGCAGGACATGGGGGGGCGACACTGAAGCTTTCTTT. Translated, it gives CASRTWGGDTEAFF. This chain connects TRBV7-9 to TRBJ1-1; maybe TRBD1 (6 bases). The CDR3 has 14 residues. Germline V gives CDR1 SEHNR, CDR2 FQNEAQ (reference sequence). V was clipped by 6 bases and J by 3 bases, with 14 bases between them.

This chain links TRBV9 with TRBJ1-2; D call uncertain. The CDR3 contains 15 residues. The germline V and J ends were trimmed by 4 bases and 1 base, with 14 bases remaining between them. Looked up from germline, CDR1 is SGDLS and CDR2 is YYNGEE. The CDR3 region has the DNA TGTGCCAGCAGCCCCGCGGGCAGCAGTAACTATGGCTACACCTTC. Encoded protein: CASSPAGSSNYGYTF.

This clonotype was observed a handful of times. The rearrangement links TRBV7-8 to TRBJ2-5; D gene unclear. The CDR3 loop spans 14 amino acids. V was cut by 5 bases and J by 5 bases, with 15 bases left in between. Germline CDR1 SGHVS, CDR2 FQNEAQ. CDR3 sequence (DNA): TGTGCCAGCAGCATGGATCCGATGTGGGAGACCCAGTACTTC. Residues: CASSMDPMWETQYF.